This T cell receptor (beta chain) was retrieved from a study of blood T cells in healthy people across ages. Study observations and caveats: More naive CD4+ cells and higher diversity marked long-lived donors relative to aged donors.

A note on this clonotype: Antigen unknown.

Drawn from each donor were 8.5 to 10 milliliters of peripheral blood. It was with a sample-barcoded 5' primer and a J-beta primer mix that a second PCR of roughly 7 to 12 cycles was run. Each CDR3 protein gets one entry after TCRdb re-called the 5' RACE reads with MiXCR. The sample shows hundreds of thousands of distinct CDR3 sequences, roughly 41% of them seen only once. Germline-derived CDR1 and CDR2 are SGHTA and FQGNSA. The CDR3 length is 16 residues. The chain combines TRBV7-2 with TRBJ2-4; unclear D gene. The better agreement between TRBJ2-7 and the DNA end casts doubt on the J call. The sample comprised blood. This TCR came from a man of 80 years or more in good health. The chain's CDR3 is CASSPRARASTYEQYF. CDR3 in DNA: TGTGCCAGCAGCCCTAGGGCACGAGCGTCCACCTACGAGCAGTACTTC.